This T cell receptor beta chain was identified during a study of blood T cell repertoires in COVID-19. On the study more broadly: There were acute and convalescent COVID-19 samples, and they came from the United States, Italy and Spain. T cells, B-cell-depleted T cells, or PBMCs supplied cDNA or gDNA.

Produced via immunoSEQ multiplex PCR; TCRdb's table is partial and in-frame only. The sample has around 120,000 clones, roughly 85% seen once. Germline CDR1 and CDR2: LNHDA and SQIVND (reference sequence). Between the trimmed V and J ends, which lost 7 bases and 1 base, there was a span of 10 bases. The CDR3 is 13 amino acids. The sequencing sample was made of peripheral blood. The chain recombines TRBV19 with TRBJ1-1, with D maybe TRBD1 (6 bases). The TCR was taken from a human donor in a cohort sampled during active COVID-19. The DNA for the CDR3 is TGTGCCAGTACTCTGGGGGCGAACACTGAAGCTTTCTTT. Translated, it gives CASTLGANTEAFF.